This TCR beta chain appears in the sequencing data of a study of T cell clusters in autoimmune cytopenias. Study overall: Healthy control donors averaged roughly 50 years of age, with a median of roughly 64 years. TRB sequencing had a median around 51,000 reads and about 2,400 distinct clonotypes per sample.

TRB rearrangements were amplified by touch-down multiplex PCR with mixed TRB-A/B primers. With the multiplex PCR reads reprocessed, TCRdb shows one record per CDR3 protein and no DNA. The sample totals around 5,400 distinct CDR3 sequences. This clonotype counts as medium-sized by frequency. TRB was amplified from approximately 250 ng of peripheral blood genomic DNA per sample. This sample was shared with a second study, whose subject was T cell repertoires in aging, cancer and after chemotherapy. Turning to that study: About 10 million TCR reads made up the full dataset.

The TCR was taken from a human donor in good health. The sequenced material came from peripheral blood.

The CDR3 loop is CASSRTSGGARTGELFF. The chain has TRBV6-2 or TRBV6-3 and TRBJ2-2; there is no DNA to check the TCRdb D call of TRBD2. Germline CDR1 MNHEY, CDR2 SVGEGT. The CDR3 is 17 residues long.